The 21 T cell receptor beta chains listed next were all sequenced from one sample in a study of shared clonotypes between healthy human individuals. The data were produced by immunoSEQ multiplex PCR, yet TCRdb's version contains in-frame clones alone and is incomplete. The sample has about 1.4 million clones, roughly 96% seen once. The sequenced sample consisted of naive CD4+ T cells sorted from blood. This sample's subset: CD45RA+ positively selected. These receptors originate from a man aged 30 to 39 in good health.

This clone was seen a handful of times. V gene TRBV28 combines with J gene TRBJ1-5; D is unresolved. Germline V lookup: CDR1 MDHEN, CDR2 SYDVKM. The CDR3 runs to 13 residues. Trimming removed 7 bases from V and 3 bases from J, with 10 bases in between. CDR3 in DNA: TGTGCCAGCACAAGGGTCCCCAATCAGCCCCAGCATTTT. This translates into CASTRVPNQPQHF.

The chain is built from TRBV18 and TRBJ1-2; D ambiguous. The ends were cut back, 4 bases at V and 7 bases at J, with 10 bases in the middle. Germline V CDR1 and CDR2: KGHSH, LQKENI. The CDR3 consists of 12 residues. The CDR3 nucleotides read TGTGCCAGCTCACATCAGGATCCTGGCTACACCTTC. Translating it yields CASSHQDPGYTF.

This CDR3 is CASSPSTGGAGNEQFF. The CDR3 DNA reads TGTGCCAGCTCACCGTCGACAGGGGGCGCCGGGAATGAGCAGTTCTTC. The rearrangement links TRBV18 to TRBJ2-1, with 10 bases matching TRBD1. Germline CDR1 and CDR2: KGHSH and LQKENI. The ends lost 3 bases at V and 7 bases at J; junction bases unmatched: 9. There are 16 residues in the CDR3.

The J gene is TRBJ1-1, the V gene TRBV5-1; D might be TRBD1 (5 bases). V was clipped by 4 bases and J by 0 bases, with 16 bases between them. The CDR3 totals 16 residues. The V gene's germline CDR1 is SGHRS and CDR2 YFSETQ. CDR3 DNA: TGCGCCAGCAGCCCTATCGATCCAGGGATGAACACTGAAGCTTTCTTT. This encodes CASSPIDPGMNTEAFF.

The rearrangement joins TRBV5-1 to TRBJ2-1, with D possibly matching TRBD2 (6 bases). Trimming shortened V by 4 bases and J by 8 bases, and 16 bases separated the two germline ends. Germline loops: CDR1 SGHRS, CDR2 YFSETQ. CDR3 length equals 14 residues. The CDR3 coding sequence is TGCGCCAGCAGCCTCGGAGGGAGCGGGTATGAGCAGTTCTTC. This sequence encodes CASSLGGSGYEQFF.

The chain employs TRBV15 and TRBJ2-2, with 8 bases matching TRBD2. Looked up from germline, CDR1 is LNHNV and CDR2 is YYDKDF (reference sequence). V shed 3 bases, J shed 0 bases, and the junction held 3 bases outside the gene matches. CDR3 length: 16 residues. The CDR3 DNA is TGTGCCACCAGCAGGCGACTAGCGTCGAACACCGGGGAGCTGTTTTTT. Encoded protein: CATSRRLASNTGELFF.

This clone was picked up a small number of times. Additional DNA sequences in this sample encode the identical CDR3. This chain connects TRBV2 to TRBJ1-1; D ambiguous. V was trimmed by 4 bases and J by 3 bases, leaving 3 bases between them. Germline V gene data show CDR1 as SNHLY and CDR2 as FYNNEI. CDR3 length equals 11 residues. The CDR3 nucleotides are TGTGCCAGCAGTGGAGACACTGAAGCTTTCTTT. Translation: CASSGDTEAFF.

This chain uses TRBV29-1 with TRBJ2-1; no firm D call. Deletions cut 7 bases from V and 2 bases from J, with 12 bases between. This CDR3 spans 13 amino acids. The germline CDR1 and CDR2 sequences are SQVTM and ANQGSEA. In nucleotides, the CDR3 is TGCAGCGCCCTGGTATGGGCCTACAATGAGCAGTTCTTC. The encoded protein is CSALVWAYNEQFF.

A word on this clone: The sample carries other DNA sequences with the same CDR3. The V call is TRBV7-9, the J call TRBJ2-5; the D gene is possibly TRBD1 (6 bases). The V and J ends lost 6 bases and 0 bases respectively, with 11 bases between them. Germline V gene data show CDR1 as SEHNR and CDR2 as FQNEAQ (reference sequence). The CDR3 covers 14 residues. This CDR3 is CASSDGTYQETQYF. CDR3 nucleotides: TGTGCCAGCAGTGACGGGACATACCAAGAGACCCAGTACTTC.

This clone was recorded once. The V and J genes are TRBV9 and TRBJ1-3; 7 nucleotides match TRBD1. Germline lookup yields CDR1 SGDLS and CDR2 YYNGEE. This CDR3 is 17 amino acids long. V was clipped by 4 bases and J by 0 bases; unmatched bases: 10. The CDR3 DNA sequence: TGTGCCAGCAGCCTTATAGGACAGGCCGCCTCTGGAAACACCATATATTTT. This translates into CASSLIGQAASGNTIYF.

This clone was recorded only once. This chain joins TRBV6-5 and TRBJ2-7, with 7 bases aligning to TRBD1. The germline V gene encodes CDR1 MNHEY and CDR2 SVGAGI. There are 15 residues in the CDR3. V lost 4 bases and J lost 3; bases outside the gene matches: 9. CDR3 protein: CASSSRQGGVYEQYF. The CDR3 DNA follows: TGTGCCAGCAGTTCCCGACAAGGGGGCGTCTACGAGCAGTACTTC.

The chain joins TRBV27 to TRBJ2-3; TRBD2 matches at 16 bases. Trimming cost V 7 bases and J 6 bases; bases outside gene matches: 4. CDR3 length: 15 amino acids. Germline values: CDR1 MNHEY, CDR2 SMNVEV (reference sequence). CDR3 DNA sequence: TGTGCCAGCACGGGACTAGCGGGAGGGCCGGATACGCAGTATTTT. Amino acids: CASTGLAGGPDTQYF.

V usage is TRBV15 and J usage is TRBJ2-1, with TRBD2 matching over 11 bases. Germline loops: CDR1 LNHNV, CDR2 YYDKDF (reference sequence). After removal of 4 bases from V and 1 base from J, the junction contained 6 bases not matched to a gene. This CDR3 is built from 17 residues. The CDR3 here is CATSIFRTSGSYNEQFF. The CDR3 region has the DNA TGTGCCACCAGCATTTTTAGGACTAGCGGGTCCTACAATGAGCAGTTCTTC.

This clone was recorded once. The genes are TRBV6-5 and TRBJ1-2, with 8 bases aligning to TRBD1. The V and J ends lost 0 bases and 4 bases, in that order; junction bases with no gene match: 4. The CDR3 consists of 15 residues. Germline V CDR1 and CDR2: MNHEY, SVGAGI. This CDR3 is CASSYSPRGPYGYTF. CDR3 bases: TGTGCCAGCAGTTACTCACCCAGGGGGCCCTATGGCTACACCTTC.

The chain combines TRBV9 with TRBJ1-3, with 11 bases aligning to TRBD1. J was trimmed by 2 bases and V by 3 bases; bases with no gene match: 4. Germline lookup yields CDR1 SGDLS and CDR2 YYNGEE. The length of the CDR3 is 16 residues. In nucleotides, the CDR3 is TGTGCCAGCAGCGGGGACAGGGGGTTCCCTGGAAACACCATATATTTT. Residues: CASSGDRGFPGNTIYF.

The chain couples TRBV11-2 to TRBJ2-1; 11 bases are a match to TRBD2. V lost 3 bases to trimming and J lost 12 bases; unmatched junction nucleotides: 4. The germline V gene encodes CDR1 SGHAT and CDR2 FQNNGV. CDR3 length equals 13 residues. This chain's CDR3 is CASSLTSGVWQFF. For the CDR3, the DNA is TGTGCCAGCAGCTTGACTAGCGGGGTTTGGCAGTTCTTC.

The rearrangement links TRBV5-6 to TRBJ2-1, with TRBD1 matching 10 bases. The ends lost 2 bases at V and 7 bases at J; junction bases unmatched: 3. This CDR3 contains 14 residues. Germline CDR1 SGHDT, CDR2 YYEEEE. The CDR3 reads CASSLPGQGNEQFF. The CDR3 DNA sequence: TGTGCCAGCAGCTTACCGGGACAGGGGAATGAGCAGTTCTTC. The entire variable domain, with the rest obtained from reference TRBV5-6 and TRBJ2-1, is as follows: DAGVTQSPTHLIKTRGQQVTLRCSPKSGHDTVSWYQQALGQGPQFIFQYYEEEERQRGNFPDRFSGHQFPNYSSELNVNALLLGDSALYLCASSLPGQGNEQFFGPGTRLTVL.

The CDR3 DNA follows: TGTGCCAGCAGCATTACAGGGGGCGGTCCGGCCATCTACGAGCAGTACTTC. Protein product: CASSITGGGPAIYEQYF. The chain recombines TRBV11-2 with TRBJ2-7; 9 bases are shared with TRBD1. The V gene end was trimmed by 5 bases and the J gene end by 3 bases; junction bases not matched to a gene: 14. Germline assignment: CDR1 SGHAT and CDR2 FQNNGV. The CDR3 is 17 residues long.

The chain carries TRBV5-4 and TRBJ1-3; D is undetermined. Germline values: CDR1 SGHNT, CDR2 YYREEE (reference sequence). Trimming removed 4 bases from V and 0 bases from J, with 17 bases in between. This CDR3 has 17 amino acids. Here the CDR3 DNA reads TGTGCCAGCAGCCCGACGTCGTACCCCGGCTCTGGAAACACCATATATTTT. Translation: CASSPTSYPGSGNTIYF.

As DNA, the CDR3 is TGTGCCAGAAGCTTGCAGCAGGGCCAAAGTACTTGGACTGAAGCTTTCTTT. This codes for CARSLQQGQSTWTEAFF. The V gene is TRBV5-3, the J gene TRBJ1-1, with TRBD1 as a possible D gene (5 bases). TRBV5-3 qualifies as an ORF whose function is uncertain. The V gene lost 1 base and the J gene lost 5 bases, with 21 bases spanning the gap. The CDR3 runs to 17 residues.

The chain employs TRBV5-1 and TRBJ2-5, with D possibly matching TRBD2 (5 bases). V lost 6 bases to trimming and J lost 3 bases, with 12 bases between them. The CDR3 is made up of 13 amino acids. Germline V gene sequence: CDR1 SGHRS, CDR2 YFSETQ. The CDR3 DNA follows: TGCGCCAGCATGAGACCCGGGGAAGAGACCCAGTACTTC. Its translation is CASMRPGEETQYF. The variable domain in full, completed from reference TRBV5-1 and TRBJ2-5, reads KAGVTQTPRYLIKTRGQQVTLSCSPISGHRSVSWYQQTPGQGLQFLFEYFSETQRNKGNFPGRFSGRQFSNSRSEMNVSTLELGDSALYLCASMRPGEETQYFGPGTRLLVL.